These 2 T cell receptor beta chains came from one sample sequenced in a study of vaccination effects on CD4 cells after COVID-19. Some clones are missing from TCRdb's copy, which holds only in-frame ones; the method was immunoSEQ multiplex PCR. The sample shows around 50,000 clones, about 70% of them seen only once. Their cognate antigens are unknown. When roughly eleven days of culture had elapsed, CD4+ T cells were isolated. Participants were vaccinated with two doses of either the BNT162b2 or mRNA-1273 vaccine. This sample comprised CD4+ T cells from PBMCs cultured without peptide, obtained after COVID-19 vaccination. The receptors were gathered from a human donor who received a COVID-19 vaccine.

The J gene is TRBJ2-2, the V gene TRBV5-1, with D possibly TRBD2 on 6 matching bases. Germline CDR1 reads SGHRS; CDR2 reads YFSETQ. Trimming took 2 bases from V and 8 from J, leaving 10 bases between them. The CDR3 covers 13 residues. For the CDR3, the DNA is TGCGCCAGCAGCTTTGGGGGGACGGGGGAGCTGTTTTTT. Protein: CASSFGGTGELFF. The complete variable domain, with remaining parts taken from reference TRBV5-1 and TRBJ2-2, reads KAGVTQTPRYLIKTRGQQVTLSCSPISGHRSVSWYQQTPGQGLQFLFEYFSETQRNKGNFPGRFSGRQFSNSRSEMNVSTLELGDSALYLCASSFGGTGELFFGEGSRLTVL.

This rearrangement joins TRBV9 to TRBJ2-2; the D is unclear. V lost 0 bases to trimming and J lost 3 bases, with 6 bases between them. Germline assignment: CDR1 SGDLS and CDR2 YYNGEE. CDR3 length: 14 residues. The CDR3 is CASSVVLDTGELFF. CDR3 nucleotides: TGTGCCAGCAGCGTAGTGCTGGACACCGGGGAGCTGTTTTTT.